These 3 T cell receptor beta chains were sequenced from one sample in a study of cytomegalovirus exposure and HLA in healthy donors. The PCR made use of 60 Vbeta and 13 Jbeta primers. Generated by immunoSEQ multiplex PCR, the TCRdb table keeps only in-frame clones and is missing some. The sample includes about 160,000 clones, over 70% of them seen just once. Sequencing was done on a sample of PBMCs. The origin of the receptors is a boy younger than 10 in good health and CMV-seronegative.

The V and J genes are TRBV13 and TRBJ1-4, with a weak D call TRBD1 (6 bases). Germline V CDR1 and CDR2: PRHDT, FYEKMQ (reference sequence). V lost 3 bases to trimming and J lost 6 bases, with 17 bases between them. CDR3 size: 16 residues. CDR3 region: CASSFAGERPYEKLFF. The CDR3 DNA reads as TGTGCCAGCAGCTTTGCAGGGGAACGGCCGTATGAAAAACTGTTTTTT. Variable domain in full (rest from reference TRBV13 and TRBJ1-4): AAGVIQSPRHLIKEKRETATLKCYPIPRHDTVYWYQQGPGQDPQFLISFYEKMQSDKGSIPDRFSAQQFSDYHSELNMSSLELGDSALYFCASSFAGERPYEKLFFGSGTQLSVL.

This clone was picked up one time. The rearrangement links TRBV9 to TRBJ2-7; D unclear. The V end lost 0 bases, the J end lost 3 bases, and 10 bases lay between the germline ends. The V gene's germline CDR1 is SGDLS and CDR2 YYNGEE. This CDR3 is built from 14 residues. The CDR3 nucleotides are TGTGCCAGCAGCGTAGGTGAACAGTACTACGAGCAGTACTTC. Protein: CASSVGEQYYEQYF.

The chain has TRBV9 and TRBJ2-1; TRBD2 matches at 11 bases. Germline V gene lookup returns CDR1 SGDLS and CDR2 YYNGEE. The CDR3 sequence is 15 residues long. J gave up 4 bases and V 3 bases, and 3 bases lay outside the gene matches. CDR3 sequence reads: CASSALAGGYNEQFF. CDR3 sequence (DNA): TGTGCCAGCAGCGCTCTAGCGGGGGGTTACAATGAGCAGTTCTTC.